Listed below are T cell receptor beta chains from one sample, sequenced in a study of blood T cells in healthy people across ages. Each CDR3 protein is one row after TCRdb ran MiXCR on the 5' RACE reads. This sample has approximately 1,700,000 distinct CDR3 sequences, with 39% found just once. Sequencing input: blood. These TCRs come from a human donor in good health. CDR3s include the opening cysteine and the closing phenylalanine or tryptophan. D genes are given only for firm matches. Not every row has a clone size; where given, it reads once, few, many or a size class.

CDR3nt: TGTGCCAGCCATCCAAGCGGGGGGGCCTTAGGTGAGCAGTTCTTC
CDR3aa: CASHPSGGALGEQFF
d_gene: TRBD2
j_gene: TRBJ2-1
v_gene: TRBV2
abundance: -
len: 15

CDR3nt: TGTGCCAGCAGCTCGGAGGACACTAACTATGGCTACACCTTC
CDR3aa: CASSSEDTNYGYTF
d_gene: -
j_gene: TRBJ1-2
v_gene: TRBV5-8
abundance: -
len: 14

CDR3nt: TGCAGTGCCAGGGAGGCGTTGGACACTGAAGCTTTCTTT
CDR3aa: CSAREALDTEAFF
d_gene: -
j_gene: TRBJ1-1
v_gene: TRBV20-1
abundance: -
len: 13

CDR3nt: TGCGCCAGCAGCTCTTCAGGGACAGGGGAAGGCTACACCTTC
CDR3aa: CASSSSGTGEGYTF
d_gene: TRBD1
j_gene: TRBJ1-2
v_gene: TRBV5-1
abundance: few
len: 14

CDR3nt: TGTGCCAGCAGCTTAGGCCGGGGTCAGGGAAACGAGCAGTACTTC
CDR3aa: CASSLGRGQGNEQYF
d_gene: -
j_gene: TRBJ2-7
v_gene: TRBV7-8
abundance: -
len: 15

CDR3nt: TGCAGCGGAGCCAGCTTCCAGGTGACAGATACGCAGTATTTT
CDR3aa: CSGASFQVTDTQYF
d_gene: -
j_gene: TRBJ2-3
v_gene: TRBV29-1
abundance: many
len: 14

CDR3nt: TGCAGCGTTACAGCCTCTGGGGCCAACGTCCTGACTTTC
CDR3aa: CSVTASGANVLTF
d_gene: -
j_gene: TRBJ2-6
v_gene: TRBV29-1
abundance: few
len: 13

CDR3nt: TGTGCCAGCAGCGCCGGGGACGGTCCGTATCAGCCCCAGCATTTT
CDR3aa: CASSAGDGPYQPQHF
d_gene: -
j_gene: TRBJ1-5
v_gene: TRBV9
abundance: -
len: 15

CDR3nt: TGTGCCAGCTCACCACGGTTTTCAGGGTTCTCAATATCCTACAATGAGCAGTTCTTC
CDR3aa: CASSPRFSGFSISYNEQFF
d_gene: -
j_gene: TRBJ2-1
v_gene: TRBV18
abundance: -
len: 19

CDR3nt: TGTGCCAGCAGCCGGGGGACCCACAATGAGCAGTTCTTC
CDR3aa: CASSRGTHNEQFF
d_gene: -
j_gene: TRBJ2-1
v_gene: TRBV11-2
abundance: few
len: 13

CDR3nt: TGCAGTGCTAGAGAAGGGAGGATTTATGGCTACACCTTC
CDR3aa: CSAREGRIYGYTF
d_gene: -
j_gene: TRBJ1-2
v_gene: TRBV20-1
abundance: many
len: 13

CDR3nt: TGCAGCGCGAAACAGTCCTCCTACGAGCAGTACTTC
CDR3aa: CSAKQSSYEQYF
d_gene: -
j_gene: TRBJ2-7
v_gene: TRBV29-1
abundance: few
len: 12

CDR3nt: TGTGCCATCAGTGAGTCCAAGTTAGGGCAGGGCTACCAGCCCCAGCATTTT
CDR3aa: CAISESKLGQGYQPQHF
d_gene: -
j_gene: TRBJ1-5
v_gene: TRBV10-3
abundance: once
len: 17

CDR3nt: TGTGCCAGCAGCCAGGGAACTGTTGACAGCTCCTACAATGAGCAGTTCTTC
CDR3aa: CASSQGTVDSSYNEQFF
d_gene: -
j_gene: TRBJ2-1
v_gene: TRBV3-1
abundance: -
len: 17

CDR3nt: TGCAGTGCTAGATCGGAGTTCACAGGGAATCAGCCCCAGCATTTT
CDR3aa: CSARSEFTGNQPQHF
d_gene: -
j_gene: TRBJ1-5
v_gene: TRBV20-1
abundance: few
len: 15

CDR3nt: TGTGCCAGCAGCAGGGGGACGAGCTCCTACAATGAGCAGTTCTTC
CDR3aa: CASSRGTSSYNEQFF
d_gene: -
j_gene: TRBJ2-1
v_gene: TRBV11-2
abundance: few
len: 15

CDR3nt: TGTGCCAGCGGTAGACTAGACCCCTACAATGAGCAGTTCTTC
CDR3aa: CASGRLDPYNEQFF
d_gene: -
j_gene: TRBJ2-1
v_gene: TRBV6-2/TRBV6-3
abundance: -
len: 14

CDR3nt: TGTGCCAGCAGCCGCCCGAGGACGAATGAGCAGTTCTTC
CDR3aa: CASSRPRTNEQFF
d_gene: -
j_gene: TRBJ2-1
v_gene: TRBV11-1
abundance: -
len: 13

CDR3nt: TGCGCCAGCAGCCGATCGTTTGGGTCCGGGGCCAACGTCCTGACTTTC
CDR3aa: CASSRSFGSGANVLTF
d_gene: -
j_gene: TRBJ2-6
v_gene: TRBV4-3
abundance: many
len: 16

CDR3nt: TGCGCCAGCAGCTTTCAAGGGCGAGTAGGGTACAATGAGCAGTTCTTC
CDR3aa: CASSFQGRVGYNEQFF
d_gene: -
j_gene: TRBJ2-1
v_gene: TRBV5-1
abundance: -
len: 16

CDR3nt: TGTGCCAGCAGCTTATACCGCGGGGGGCAGAGTGAGCAGTTCTTC
CDR3aa: CASSLYRGGQSEQFF
d_gene: TRBD2
j_gene: TRBJ2-1
v_gene: TRBV7-2
abundance: few
len: 15

CDR3nt: TGCAGTGCTACGAGAAGGGGGCCGGGAAACTATGGCTACACCTTC
CDR3aa: CSATRRGPGNYGYTF
d_gene: TRBD1
j_gene: TRBJ1-2
v_gene: TRBV20-1
abundance: -
len: 15

CDR3nt: TGTGCCACCAGTGAACCGGGACAGAAAGACACAGATACGCAGTATTTT
CDR3aa: CATSEPGQKDTDTQYF
d_gene: TRBD1
j_gene: TRBJ2-3
v_gene: TRBV24-1
abundance: -
len: 16

CDR3nt: TGCGCCAGCAGCCATGACCCCGGGACTAGGCTTTACAATGAGCAGTTCTTC
CDR3aa: CASSHDPGTRLYNEQFF
d_gene: TRBD2
j_gene: TRBJ2-1
v_gene: TRBV4-1
abundance: -
len: 17

CDR3nt: TGTGCCAGCAGTCGGGGGGGTGATTTCAATGAGCAGTTCTTC
CDR3aa: CASSRGGDFNEQFF
d_gene: TRBD2
j_gene: TRBJ2-1
v_gene: TRBV6-4
abundance: few
len: 14

CDR3nt: TGTGCCAGCAGCCCGGGGCATATGAACACTGAAGCTTTCTTT
CDR3aa: CASSPGHMNTEAFF
d_gene: -
j_gene: TRBJ1-1
v_gene: TRBV7-3
abundance: -
len: 14

CDR3nt: TGTGCCAGCAGCTTAGCAGCCGCAGGTCCCGAAGCTTTCTTT
CDR3aa: CASSLAAAGPEAFF
d_gene: -
j_gene: TRBJ1-1
v_gene: TRBV7-9
abundance: -
len: 14

CDR3nt: TGTGCCATCAGGGACAGGGCGAACACTGAAGCTTTCTTT
CDR3aa: CAIRDRANTEAFF
d_gene: TRBD1
j_gene: TRBJ1-1
v_gene: TRBV10-3
abundance: -
len: 13

CDR3nt: TGTGCCAGCACCACTAGCGGTTACAATGAGCAGTTCTTC
CDR3aa: CASTTSGYNEQFF
d_gene: TRBD2
j_gene: TRBJ2-1
v_gene: TRBV27
abundance: few
len: 13

CDR3nt: TGTACCAGCAGCCCCCGGACAGGGAGCAATCAGCCCCAGCATTTT
CDR3aa: CTSSPRTGSNQPQHF
d_gene: TRBD1
j_gene: TRBJ1-5
v_gene: TRBV7-2
abundance: -
len: 15

CDR3nt: TGCAGTGCCTCTACTTCGACGAACGAGCAGTACTTC
CDR3aa: CSASTSTNEQYF
d_gene: -
j_gene: TRBJ2-7
v_gene: TRBV20-1
abundance: few
len: 12

CDR3nt: TGTGCCAACAGTTTTGACAGTCCCTACGAGCAGTACTTC
CDR3aa: CANSFDSPYEQYF
d_gene: -
j_gene: TRBJ2-7
v_gene: TRBV6-6
abundance: -
len: 13

CDR3nt: TGCAGCGTTTATAAGGTGCGGGTAGGGGTGGAGTATGGCTACACCTTC
CDR3aa: CSVYKVRVGVEYGYTF
d_gene: -
j_gene: TRBJ1-2
v_gene: TRBV29-1
abundance: few
len: 16

CDR3nt: TGTGCCAGCTCTACACCCCAGCGGGAGACCCAGTACTTC
CDR3aa: CASSTPQRETQYF
d_gene: -
j_gene: TRBJ2-5
v_gene: TRBV18
abundance: few
len: 13

CDR3nt: TGTGCCAGCAAACGACAGGGGGTAAGCAATCAGCCCCAGCATTTT
CDR3aa: CASKRQGVSNQPQHF
d_gene: TRBD1
j_gene: TRBJ1-5
v_gene: TRBV6-2/TRBV6-3
abundance: -
len: 15

CDR3nt: TGTGCCAGCAGCTTTCAAGACGGACGGTGGAATGAGCAGTTCTTC
CDR3aa: CASSFQDGRWNEQFF
d_gene: -
j_gene: TRBJ2-1
v_gene: TRBV11-1
abundance: few
len: 15

CDR3nt: TGTGCCAGCAGCCAAGATGTTCAGAGCATGAACACTGAAGCTTTCTTT
CDR3aa: CASSQDVQSMNTEAFF
d_gene: -
j_gene: TRBJ1-1
v_gene: TRBV4-2
abundance: once
len: 16

CDR3nt: TGCGCCAGCCCGGGACAGGGGTCACCCAATCAGCCCCAGCATTTT
CDR3aa: CASPGQGSPNQPQHF
d_gene: TRBD1
j_gene: TRBJ1-5
v_gene: TRBV5-1
abundance: -
len: 15

CDR3nt: TGTGCCAGCAGCCCCGCCATAGGGGGTGAGCAGTTCTTC
CDR3aa: CASSPAIGGEQFF
d_gene: -
j_gene: TRBJ2-1
v_gene: TRBV7-2
abundance: -
len: 13

CDR3nt: TGTGCCAGCAGTTACTCCGTGGGCCGAGCTTTCTTT
CDR3aa: CASSYSVGRAFF
d_gene: -
j_gene: TRBJ1-1
v_gene: TRBV6-2/TRBV6-3
abundance: -
len: 12

CDR3nt: TGCGCCAGCTCAAACAGACGAACCTACGAGCAGTACTTC
CDR3aa: CASSNRRTYEQYF
d_gene: -
j_gene: TRBJ2-7
v_gene: TRBV5-1
abundance: few
len: 13

CDR3nt: TGTGCCAGCAGCTTAGATGGGATCAGCCCCCAGCATTTT
CDR3aa: CASSLDGISPQHF
d_gene: -
j_gene: TRBJ1-5
v_gene: TRBV7-2
abundance: -
len: 13

CDR3nt: TGTGCCAGCAGTTTTGGTCAGGGGGCAATCGGGACTGAAGCTTTCTTT
CDR3aa: CASSFGQGAIGTEAFF
d_gene: TRBD1
j_gene: TRBJ1-1
v_gene: TRBV27
abundance: -
len: 16

CDR3nt: TGTGCCAGCAGTGACGGGGTAGAGGAGACCCAGTACTTC
CDR3aa: CASSDGVEETQYF
d_gene: -
j_gene: TRBJ2-5
v_gene: TRBV6-4
abundance: many
len: 13

CDR3nt: TGCAGTGCTAGAGACGGGTCTCAAGGGACTGAAGCTTTCTTT
CDR3aa: CSARDGSQGTEAFF
d_gene: -
j_gene: TRBJ1-1
v_gene: TRBV20-1
abundance: -
len: 14

CDR3nt: TGTGCCAGCAGCGTAGGGGATCAGTCGATTGGAGAGACCCAGTACTTC
CDR3aa: CASSVGDQSIGETQYF
d_gene: -
j_gene: TRBJ2-5
v_gene: TRBV9
abundance: -
len: 16